This entry features one T cell receptor beta chain sequence. This specimen belongs to a study of identical twins. The V gene end was trimmed by 0 bases and the J gene end by 11 bases; junction bases not matched to a gene: 14. CDR1 is KGHSH, CDR2 LQKENI, per germline. CDR3 length equals 17 residues. From the 5' RACE reads, TCRdb called clonotypes with MiXCR, one entry per CDR3 protein. The sample records some 1,700,000 distinct CDR3 sequences, under 35% being singletons. Sequences were obtained from cord blood. This clonotype was sampled from a newborn girl in good health. The chain links TRBV18 to TRBJ2-5; TRBD2 matches at 11 bases. Written as DNA, the CDR3 is TGTGCCAGCTCACCACCCTCACGACTAGCGGGACGTCCAGAGCAGTACTTC. It specifies CASSPPSRLAGRPEQYF.